The 23 T cell receptor beta chains listed next were all sequenced from one sample in a study of blood T cell repertoires in COVID-19. Sequencing was performed with immunoSEQ multiplex PCR; in TCRdb, only in-frame clones are kept and a portion is missing. Of 350,000 to 550,000 clones in the sample, 80% to 90% were seen once. Sequenced material: peripheral blood. These receptors were obtained from a woman aged 25 to 45 with acute or convalescent COVID-19.

The chain is built from TRBV6-5 and TRBJ2-2, with 8 bases lining up with TRBD1. CDR3 length: 14 amino acids. The ends lost 6 bases at V and 7 bases at J; junction bases unmatched: 7. CDR1 and CDR2 (germline): MNHEY, SVGAGI. The CDR3 loop is CASSRTGFGGELFF. CDR3 nucleotide sequence: TGTGCCAGCAGCCGGACAGGGTTTGGCGGGGAGCTGTTTTTT.

This chain joins TRBV9 and TRBJ1-1, with D maybe TRBD1 (6 bases). Deletions cut 3 bases from V and 9 bases from J, with 15 bases between. CDR3 length: 13 residues. In germline, CDR1 is SGDLS, CDR2 YYNGEE. The DNA of the CDR3 is TGTGCCAGCAGCGAGAATAGGGGGGGCCAAGCTTTCTTT. The encoded protein is CASSENRGGQAFF.

V gene TRBV5-3 combines with J gene TRBJ1-5, with no clear D. TRBV5-3 is given ORF status, its function remaining uncertain. Trimming removed 10 bases from V and 2 bases from J, with 13 bases in between. The CDR3 is made up of 13 amino acids. CDR3 residues: CASPCSRNQPQHF. For the CDR3, the DNA is TGTGCCTCCCCGTGTAGCCGCAATCAGCCCCAGCATTTT.

The chain uses TRBV24-1 and TRBJ2-1; D perhaps matches TRBD1 (6 bases). In germline, CDR1 is KGHDR, CDR2 SFDVKD. CDR3 size: 15 residues. V was pared by 0 bases and J by 8 bases, with 13 bases between. CDR3 DNA: TGTGCCACCAGTGATTTGGGGACACCCTTGGATGAGCAGTTCTTC. Translation gives CATSDLGTPLDEQFF.

This clone was seen once. J is TRBJ2-3 and V is TRBV4-1; no reliable D call. The CDR3 spans 16 residues. V was trimmed by 4 bases and J by 6 bases, leaving 20 bases between them. Germline assignment: CDR1 MGHRA and CDR2 YSYEKL. The CDR3 DNA reads TGCGCCAGCAGCCGAGGAACACCCCGGGTCTGGGATACGCAGTATTTT. Residues: CASSRGTPRVWDTQYF.

The chain uses TRBV19 and TRBJ1-3, with a tentative D call TRBD1 (6 bases). Germline V gene lookup returns CDR1 LNHDA and CDR2 SQIVND (reference sequence). Trimming pared 5 bases from V and 5 bases from J, leaving 16 bases between. The CDR3 is 15 amino acids. CDR3 protein: CASSGYSDSRNTIYF. CDR3 DNA sequence: TGTGCCAGTAGTGGTTACTCGGACAGCAGAAACACCATATATTTT.

V and J are TRBV7-9 and TRBJ2-1; 10 nucleotides align to TRBD2. Germline assignment: CDR1 SEHNR and CDR2 FQNEAQ (reference sequence). This CDR3 is built from 15 residues. Germline trimming cut 5 bases from V and 6 bases from J; bases unmatched to any gene: 7. The CDR3 DNA follows: TGTGCCAGCAGCCTCCGGACTAGCGGTTCCAATGAGCAGTTCTTC. Protein: CASSLRTSGSNEQFF.

Only one count was recorded for this clone. This rearrangement joins TRBV5-1 to TRBJ2-5, with 8 positions matching TRBD1. Germline V gene lookup returns CDR1 SGHRS and CDR2 YFSETQ. The CDR3 has 15 residues. V gave up 4 bases and J gave up 1 base; unmatched junction bases: 6. Written as DNA, the CDR3 is TGCGCCAGCAGCGTAACAACAGGGGGCCAAGAGACCCAGTACTTC. It yields the protein CASSVTTGGQETQYF.

The chain combines TRBV6-5 with TRBJ1-1, with TRBD1 matching 8 bases. V trimming: 5 bases; J trimming: 7 bases; junction bases outside the gene matches: 9. CDR1 and CDR2 from the germline V gene are MNHEY and SVGAGI. The CDR3 is 14 residues long. This CDR3 is CASSRDRRVGEAFF. CDR3 nucleotide sequence: TGTGCCAGCAGTCGGGACAGGCGGGTAGGTGAAGCTTTCTTT.

The chain employs TRBV7-6 and TRBJ1-6; 8 nucleotides align to TRBD1. Germline-derived CDR1 and CDR2 are SGHVS and FNYEAQ. The CDR3 is 16 residues long. The trim removed 5 bases at V and 10 bases at J, leaving 13 bases unmatched. The CDR3 coding sequence is TGTGCCAGCAGCCTCTCGCCGGGACAGGCAGAATCACCCCTCCACTTT. This codes for CASSLSPGQAESPLHF. The full variable domain, rest sourced from reference TRBV7-6 and TRBJ1-6, is GAGVSQSPRYKVTKRGQDVALRCDPISGHVSLYWYRQALGQGPEFLTYFNYEAQQDKSGLPNDRFSAERPEGSISTLTIQRTEQRDSAMYRCASSLSPGQAESPLHFGNGTRLTVT.

This chain connects TRBV10-3 to TRBJ2-7, with 8 bases fitting TRBD1. V shed 6 bases and J 5 bases; nucleotides not matched to a gene: 9. Germline V gene data show CDR1 as ENHRY and CDR2 as SYGVKD. The CDR3 has 14 amino acids. CDR3 region: CAIRMTGDLDEQYF. As DNA, the CDR3 is TGTGCCATCAGGATGACAGGGGATCTCGACGAGCAGTACTTC.

This clone was seen once. V and J are TRBV5-1 and TRBJ2-3; D possibly corresponds to TRBD1 (6 bases). The CDR3 runs to 14 residues. Between the trimmed V and J ends, which lost 4 bases and 2 bases, there was a span of 11 bases. Germline CDR1 reads SGHRS; CDR2 reads YFSETQ. DNA of the CDR3: TGCGCCAGCAGCATAGGACAGCTCACAGATACGCAGTATTTT. It is translated as CASSIGQLTDTQYF.

The chain couples TRBV5-4 to TRBJ1-1; no definite D call. V lost 3 bases, J lost 8 bases, and 14 bases lay in between. The germline V gene encodes CDR1 SGHNT and CDR2 YYREEE (reference sequence). The CDR3 contains 13 residues. The CDR3 nucleotides read TGTGCCAGCAGCTGGAAGGCGGGGAAGGAAGCTTTCTTT. This translates into CASSWKAGKEAFF.

The chain carries TRBV5-6 and TRBJ2-2; 8 bases agree with TRBD1. The trim removed 3 bases at V and 3 bases at J, leaving 7 bases unmatched. The CDR3 runs to 16 residues. Germline values: CDR1 SGHDT, CDR2 YYEEEE. The CDR3 loop reads CASSSEQGAYTGELFF. The CDR3 nucleotides read TGTGCCAGCAGCTCGGAGCAGGGGGCGTACACCGGGGAGCTGTTTTTT.

The V call is TRBV7-6, the J call TRBJ1-3, with D perhaps TRBD1 (5 bases). The ends were cut back, 3 bases at V and 4 bases at J, with 19 bases in the middle. This CDR3 has 17 residues. From germline, CDR1 is SGHVS and CDR2 FNYEAQ. This chain's CDR3 is CASSLFGQQVSGNTIYF. In DNA form, the CDR3 reads TGTGCCAGCAGCTTGTTCGGTCAACAGGTCAGCGGAAACACCATATATTTT.

J is TRBJ1-2 and V is TRBV12-3 or TRBV12-4; D unresolved. This CDR3 is 13 amino acids long. The V and J ends lost 2 bases and 1 base respectively, with 5 bases between them. The CDR3 DNA is TGTGCCAGCAGTTTACAGTTTAACTATGGCTACACCTTC. Protein sequence: CASSLQFNYGYTF.

The rearrangement joins TRBV28 to TRBJ2-5; 11 bases match TRBD2. J lost 3 bases, V lost 6 bases, and 15 bases had no gene match. Germline assignment: CDR1 MDHEN and CDR2 SYDVKM. CDR3 length: 18 residues. The CDR3 sequence is CASSRRLAGGYIKETQYF. In DNA, the CDR3 is TGTGCCAGCAGCCGCCGGCTAGCGGGGGGTTATATCAAAGAGACCCAGTACTTC.

J is TRBJ2-7 and V is TRBV4-1, with 9 nucleotides matching TRBD1. The length of the CDR3 is 14 residues. Trimming took 3 bases from V and 3 from J; bases not matched to a gene: 3. Germline CDR1 MGHRA, CDR2 YSYEKL. This CDR3 reads CASSHGTGFYEQYF. As DNA, the CDR3 is TGCGCCAGCAGCCATGGGACAGGGTTCTACGAGCAGTACTTC.

The chain is built from TRBV24-1 and TRBJ2-1; 7 bases are shared with TRBD1. J lost 8 bases, V lost 8 bases, and 11 bases had no gene match. The CDR3 loop spans 14 amino acids. Germline loops: CDR1 KGHDR, CDR2 SFDVKD. This chain's CDR3 is CATTETGSTDEQFF. CDR3 DNA: TGTGCCACCACAGAGACAGGGTCGACGGATGAGCAGTTCTTC.

The V and J genes are TRBV30 and TRBJ2-7; TRBD1 aligns across 8 bases. The CDR3 extends over 13 amino acids. V trimming: 2 bases; J trimming: 4 bases; junction bases outside the gene matches: 4. The V gene's germline CDR1 is GTSNPN and CDR2 SVGIG (reference sequence). CDR3 sequence (DNA): TGTGCCTGGAGTCAGGGGGCGCGGTACGAGCAGTACTTC. Translated, it gives CAWSQGARYEQYF.

V is TRBV9 and J is TRBJ2-2; 11 nucleotides match TRBD1. The CDR3 runs 18 residues. Germline V CDR1 and CDR2: SGDLS, YYNGEE. The V gene end was trimmed by 3 bases and the J gene end by 4 bases; junction bases not matched to a gene: 11. CDR3 sequence reads: CASSEGNSGTGGTGELFF. The CDR3 nucleotides read TGTGCCAGCAGCGAGGGTAACTCCGGGACAGGGGGCACCGGGGAGCTGTTTTTT.

This chain joins TRBV9 and TRBJ2-3; TRBD1 aligns across 8 bases. Germline V gene sequence: CDR1 SGDLS, CDR2 YYNGEE. The CDR3 consists of 17 residues. The junction had 14 bases not matched to a gene; V was cut back by 4 bases and J by 4 bases. CDR3 coding DNA: TGTGCCAGCAGCTCACACGGGGGCAGGGGGCAGTCAGATACGCAGTATTTT. Residues: CASSSHGGRGQSDTQYF.

V usage is TRBV29-1 and J usage is TRBJ2-5, with a weak D call TRBD1 (6 bases). Germline CDR1 is SQVTM and CDR2 is ANQGSEA. V gave up 7 bases and J gave up 7 bases, with 16 bases separating them. The CDR3 loop spans 12 amino acids. CDR3 residues: CSAQGPLGTQYF. The CDR3 DNA is TGCAGCGCCCAGGGGCCCCTCGGGACCCAGTACTTC. The full variable domain, with the rest looked up from reference TRBV29-1 and TRBJ2-5, is SAVISQKPSRDICQRGTSLTIQCQVDSQVTMMFWYRQQPGQSLTLIATANQGSEATYESGFVIDKFPISRPNLTFSTLTVSNMSPEDSSIYLCSAQGPLGTQYFGPGTRLLVL.